These 17 T cell receptor beta chains share one sample of origin, sequenced in a study of blood T cell repertoires in COVID-19 (dated by TCRdb to the early 2020s). Library preparation was by the immunoSEQ multiplex PCR assay. Drawn from immuneACCESS, this table holds only the in-frame rearrangements with V and J called that TCRdb kept. Clones are partly lost; checked studies trace under half to an unresolved V gene and leave the rest unexplained. The sample yields about 130,000 clones; approximately 82% were counted once. The ten largest clones add up to roughly 9% of the sample. Source material: peripheral blood. These receptors originate from a man in his forties with active or convalescent COVID-19.

CDR3 residues: CASAFGFGNTEAFF. The CDR3 nucleotides read TGTGCCTCCGCGTTCGGGTTTGGAAACACTGAAGCTTTCTTT. J is TRBJ1-1 and V is TRBV10-3; no firm D call. Germline V gives CDR1 ENHRY, CDR2 SYGVKD. This CDR3 contains 14 residues. Trimming took off 11 bases at V and 2 bases at J, with 18 bases between the two ends.

The chain couples TRBV27 to TRBJ2-5; 10 bases are shared with TRBD2. The V gene's germline CDR1 is MNHEY and CDR2 SMNVEV (reference sequence). J was trimmed by 1 base and V by 11 bases; bases with no gene match: 13. This CDR3 has 16 amino acids. In DNA, the CDR3 is TGTGCCTCCCAACTAGCGGGACGGAACTTCCAAGAGACCCAGTACTTC. It codes for CASQLAGRNFQETQYF.

This clone turned up a few times. The chain combines TRBV7-2 with TRBJ2-5; TRBD1 aligns across 8 bases. The CDR3 runs to 13 residues. Trimming took 5 bases from V and 5 from J; bases not matched to a gene: 4. CDR1 SGHTA and CDR2 FQGNSA come from the germline V gene. The CDR3 coding sequence is TGTGCCAGCAGCGATCGACAGGGGGAGACCCAGTACTTC. Translated, it gives CASSDRQGETQYF.

This sequence joins TRBV4-1 and TRBJ2-4; TRBD2 aligns across 13 bases. The germline V gene has CDR1 MGHRA and CDR2 YSYEKL. The CDR3 length is 16 residues. Trimming at V came to 0 bases and at J to 13 bases, leaving 9 bases not matched to a gene. The CDR3 here is CASSQEGGLAGRAQYF. The DNA of the CDR3 is TGCGCCAGCAGCCAAGAGGGGGGACTAGCGGGGCGGGCGCAGTACTTC.

The rearrangement uses TRBV10-3 and TRBJ2-1, with TRBD1 as a possible D gene (6 bases). The germline V gene encodes CDR1 ENHRY and CDR2 SYGVKD. V was pared by 6 bases and J by 4 bases, with 19 bases between. The CDR3 has 16 amino acids. The CDR3 DNA is TGTGCCATCAGGGGGGCTGGGCGAGGGGCTTACAATGAGCAGTTCTTC. Protein sequence: CAIRGAGRGAYNEQFF.

This clone occurred a few times. The V and J genes are TRBV6-5 and TRBJ2-7; D is ambiguous. The CDR3 has 11 residues. Trimming left V 8 bases short and J 3 bases short, with 8 bases between. Per germline, CDR1 MNHEY and CDR2 SVGAGI. Here the CDR3 DNA reads TGTGCCAGCGGAACGGGCTACGAGCAGTACTTC. Translation gives CASGTGYEQYF.

CDR3 sequence (DNA): TGTGCCAGCAGCCTGACAGGTAGCAATCAGCCCCAGCATTTT. Amino acids: CASSLTGSNQPQHF. The rearrangement uses TRBV5-8 and TRBJ1-5, with D perhaps matching TRBD1 (6 bases). The V and J ends lost 4 bases and 0 bases respectively, with 8 bases between them. CDR1 is SGHTS and CDR2 is YDEGEE in the germline V gene. The CDR3 is 14 amino acids.

The chain couples TRBV12-5 to TRBJ2-7; 16 bases agree with TRBD2. The germline gives CDR1 LGHNT, CDR2 FRNRAP. This CDR3 comprises 21 residues. The V and J ends lost 0 bases and 3 bases, in that order; junction bases with no gene match: 14. This chain's CDR3 is CASGLVGSGLAGGPTSYEQYF. CDR3 DNA sequence: TGTGCTAGTGGTTTGGTAGGATCGGGACTAGCGGGGGGGCCTACTAGCTACGAGCAGTACTTC.

The V and J genes are TRBV19 and TRBJ2-1; TRBD1 matches 9 bases. This CDR3 is 15 amino acids long. The V segment lost 6 bases and the J segment 5 bases; nucleotides outside the gene matches: 8. Germline V lookup: CDR1 LNHDA, CDR2 SQIVND (reference sequence). The CDR3 sequence is CASRYSGTGHNEQFF. CDR3 nucleotide sequence: TGTGCCAGTAGATACTCAGGGACAGGGCACAATGAGCAGTTCTTC.

V usage is TRBV27 and J usage is TRBJ1-1; D might be TRBD1 (6 bases). The CDR3 is 15 residues long. Germline lookup yields CDR1 MNHEY and CDR2 SMNVEV (reference sequence). The ends were cut back, 7 bases at V and 3 bases at J, with 18 bases in the middle. CDR3 bases: TGTGCCAGCACCTTCCTAGGGGGTACGCACACTGAAGCTTTCTTT. It specifies CASTFLGGTHTEAFF.

The CDR3 here is CASSGGEGRYFYEQYF. The CDR3 nucleotides are TGTGCCAGCAGTGGGGGTGAGGGCAGGTACTTCTACGAGCAGTACTTC. The chain combines TRBV6-1 with TRBJ2-7; perhaps TRBD2 as D (5 bases). With 4 bases removed from V and 3 bases from J, the gap between germline ends came to 19 bases. Germline CDR1 reads MNHNS; CDR2 reads SASEGT. The CDR3 has 16 amino acids.

The chain couples TRBV6-1 to TRBJ2-3, with 9 bases aligning to TRBD1. J lost 4 bases, V lost 4 bases, and 21 bases had no gene match. This CDR3 has 20 residues. CDR1 is MNHNS, CDR2 SASEGT, per germline. CDR3 sequence reads: CASSAKTLEDRGTPPDTQYF. In DNA form, the CDR3 reads TGTGCCAGCAGTGCCAAGACCTTGGAGGACAGGGGCACGCCGCCAGATACGCAGTATTTT.

This chain uses TRBV27 with TRBJ1-4; possibly TRBD1 for D (6 bases). V was shortened by 3 bases and J by 5 bases, with 10 bases between the two germline ends. The germline V gene encodes CDR1 MNHEY and CDR2 SMNVEV (reference sequence). The CDR3 runs to 14 residues. CDR3 sequence (DNA): TGTGCCAGCAGTTTCAAGGGGGTAAATGAAAAACTGTTTTTT. This codes for CASSFKGVNEKLFF.

This clone was seen only a few times. V is TRBV18 and J is TRBJ1-5, with D maybe TRBD1 (6 bases). From germline, CDR1 is KGHSH and CDR2 LQKENI. The germline V and J ends were trimmed by 2 bases and 1 base, with 12 bases remaining between them. The CDR3 covers 16 residues. The CDR3 region has the DNA TGTGCCAGCTCACCATGGGGGGGCGTGAGCAATCAGCCCCAGCATTTT. This sequence encodes CASSPWGGVSNQPQHF.

The chain has TRBV12-5 and TRBJ2-3, with 9 bases that match TRBD1. The CDR3 contains 15 residues. CDR1 is LGHNT, CDR2 FRNRAP, per germline. The ends lost 5 bases at V and 3 bases at J; junction bases unmatched: 6. This chain's CDR3 is CASGLPGQGTDTQYF. As DNA, the CDR3 is TGTGCTAGTGGTCTCCCGGGACAGGGAACAGATACGCAGTATTTT.

The chain has TRBV29-1 and TRBJ2-5, with TRBD1 identical over 8 bases. After removal of 3 bases from V and 4 bases from J, the junction contained 1 base not matched to a gene. Germline CDR1 and CDR2: SQVTM and ANQGSEA. CDR3 length: 12 amino acids. CDR3 amino acids: CSVEQGAETQYF. The CDR3 bases are TGCAGCGTTGAGCAGGGGGCAGAGACCCAGTACTTC.

The genes are TRBV4-3 and TRBJ1-2; 7 positions agree with TRBD1. Germline V gene sequence: CDR1 LGHNA, CDR2 YSLEER. Trimming at V came to 1 base and at J to 8 bases, leaving 10 bases not matched to a gene. The CDR3 totals 15 residues. DNA of the CDR3: TGCGCCAGCAGCCAAGCGTCGACAGGGCAAAACGGCTACACCTTC. The encoded protein is CASSQASTGQNGYTF.